This is a list of T cell receptor beta chains from one sample in a study of neurological immune-mediated disorders. Each CDR3 protein gets one entry after TCRdb re-called the 5' RACE reads with MiXCR. The sample has 71,000 or so distinct CDR3 sequences, 5% to 5.5% seen once. Specimen: PBMCs. Source of these receptors: a woman aged 25 to 39 with multiple sclerosis. Each CDR3 is given with its conserved first and last residue. The D gene is left open where the match is weak. A clone size is listed for some rows: how often the clone was seen (once, few, many), or a class if it is expanded.

j_gene: TRBJ1-1
v_gene: TRBV15
d_gene: -
abundance: -
CDR3nt: TGTGCCATCGAACTCCGTGTAGGCTGGTATACTGAAGCTTTCTTT
CDR3aa: CAIELRVGWYTEAFF

j_gene: TRBJ2-2
v_gene: TRBV2
d_gene: -
abundance: many
CDR3nt: TGTGCCAGCAGTTCCGAAGGGGGGACCGGGGAGCTGTTTTTT
CDR3aa: CASSSEGGTGELFF

j_gene: TRBJ1-5
v_gene: TRBV5-1
d_gene: -
abundance: many
CDR3nt: TGCGCCAGCAGCTTGGAAGGGTATAGCAATCAGCCCCAGCATTTT
CDR3aa: CASSLEGYSNQPQHF

j_gene: TRBJ1-5
v_gene: TRBV15
d_gene: -
abundance: many
CDR3nt: TGTGCCACCAGCAGAGGCTCTGGGGGTCTCCAGCATTTT
CDR3aa: CATSRGSGGLQHF

j_gene: TRBJ1-1
v_gene: TRBV5-1
d_gene: -
abundance: many
CDR3nt: TGCGCCAGCAGCTTGTACCTTGGACAGATGAACACTGAAGCTTTCTTT
CDR3aa: CASSLYLGQMNTEAFF

j_gene: TRBJ2-1
v_gene: TRBV24-1
d_gene: -
abundance: many
CDR3nt: TGTGCCACCAGTGTGAGCAATGAGCAGTTCTTC
CDR3aa: CATSVSNEQFF

j_gene: TRBJ1-5
v_gene: TRBV15
d_gene: TRBD1
abundance: many
CDR3nt: TGTGCCACCAGCAGAGTACAGGGGACACAACAGCCCCAGCATTTT
CDR3aa: CATSRVQGTQQPQHF

j_gene: TRBJ1-4
v_gene: TRBV2
d_gene: TRBD1
abundance: -
CDR3nt: TGTGCCAGCAAGCGGGGACAGAATGAAAAACTGTTTTTT
CDR3aa: CASKRGQNEKLFF

j_gene: TRBJ1-1
v_gene: TRBV20-1
d_gene: -
abundance: many
CDR3nt: TGCAGTGCTAGAGAACCAGGCTTGAACACTGAAGCTTTCTTT
CDR3aa: CSAREPGLNTEAFF

j_gene: TRBJ2-3
v_gene: TRBV5-1
d_gene: TRBD2
abundance: many
CDR3nt: TGCGCCAGCAGCTTAAGAAGCGGGAGTGTTAGCACAGATACGCAGTATTTT
CDR3aa: CASSLRSGSVSTDTQYF

j_gene: TRBJ1-1
v_gene: TRBV14
d_gene: TRBD1
abundance: few
CDR3nt: TGTGCCAGCAGCCTTATAGGTATCGGGACAGGGAGAAGAGGGAACACTGAAGCTTTCTTT
CDR3aa: CASSLIGIGTGRRGNTEAFF

j_gene: TRBJ2-5
v_gene: TRBV5-5
d_gene: -
abundance: many
CDR3nt: TGTGCCAGCAGCCTCGGGACCGAAGAGACCCAGTACTTC
CDR3aa: CASSLGTEETQYF

j_gene: TRBJ2-5
v_gene: TRBV5-1
d_gene: TRBD2
abundance: many
CDR3nt: TGCGCCAGCAGCCGGGGGGAGGAGACCCAGTACTTC
CDR3aa: CASSRGEETQYF

j_gene: TRBJ2-1
v_gene: TRBV19
d_gene: -
abundance: many
CDR3nt: TGTGCCAGTAGTATAAGGTGGGGGGATTACAATGAGCAGTTCTTC
CDR3aa: CASSIRWGDYNEQFF

j_gene: TRBJ2-7
v_gene: TRBV18
d_gene: TRBD1
abundance: -
CDR3nt: TGTGCCAGCTCACCACCGGGACAGGGGTCGTACGAGCAGTACTTC
CDR3aa: CASSPPGQGSYEQYF

j_gene: TRBJ1-4
v_gene: TRBV5-1
d_gene: TRBD1
abundance: many
CDR3nt: TGCGCCAGCAGCATCAGGGGGCACACTAATGAAAAACTGTTTTTT
CDR3aa: CASSIRGHTNEKLFF

j_gene: TRBJ1-1
v_gene: TRBV6-5
d_gene: -
abundance: -
CDR3nt: TGTGCCAGCAACGGAGGGGCAGGCCCAAAATGGAACACTGAAGCTTTCTTT
CDR3aa: CASNGGAGPKWNTEAFF

j_gene: TRBJ2-3
v_gene: TRBV27
d_gene: -
abundance: many
CDR3nt: TGTGCCAGCCGGATTACAGGGTATAGTCCAGATACGCAGTATTTT
CDR3aa: CASRITGYSPDTQYF

j_gene: TRBJ1-3
v_gene: TRBV20-1
d_gene: -
abundance: many
CDR3nt: TGCAGTGCCCTTCGGGAGGGGACAGGAAACACCATATATTTT
CDR3aa: CSALREGTGNTIYF

j_gene: TRBJ1-1
v_gene: TRBV20-1
d_gene: -
abundance: many
CDR3nt: TGCAGTGCCCGTCCCGGGGGTGACACTGAAGCTTTCTTT
CDR3aa: CSARPGGDTEAFF

j_gene: TRBJ2-1
v_gene: TRBV7-9
d_gene: TRBD1
abundance: -
CDR3nt: TGTGCCAGCAGCCATGAGATCAGGGGGTACAATGAGCAGTTCTTC
CDR3aa: CASSHEIRGYNEQFF

j_gene: TRBJ2-3
v_gene: TRBV24-1
d_gene: -
abundance: many
CDR3nt: TGTGCCACCAGTGACTACGGTTCTAGCACAGATACGCAGTATTTT
CDR3aa: CATSDYGSSTDTQYF

j_gene: TRBJ2-7
v_gene: TRBV20-1
d_gene: -
abundance: many
CDR3nt: TGCAGTGCTAGAGATGGTACAGGGACATTTGCATTGGGAGAGCAGTACTTC
CDR3aa: CSARDGTGTFALGEQYF

j_gene: TRBJ2-1
v_gene: TRBV12-3/TRBV12-4
d_gene: TRBD1
abundance: -
CDR3nt: TGTGCCAGCAGTACAGGGGGCCCAACTAATGAGCAGTTCTTC
CDR3aa: CASSTGGPTNEQFF

j_gene: TRBJ2-1
v_gene: TRBV5-1
d_gene: -
abundance: many
CDR3nt: TGCGCCAGCAGCTTGGGCACAACAAGACACAATGAGCAGTTCTTC
CDR3aa: CASSLGTTRHNEQFF

j_gene: TRBJ2-1
v_gene: TRBV4-1
d_gene: -
abundance: many
CDR3nt: TGCGCCAGCAGCCAAGTTGGGCCGGCATGGGGCGATGAGCAGTTCTTC
CDR3aa: CASSQVGPAWGDEQFF

j_gene: TRBJ2-3
v_gene: TRBV7-6
d_gene: TRBD2
abundance: many
CDR3nt: TGTGCCAGCAGCGTTAGCGGGAGATTCGCAGATACGCAGTATTTT
CDR3aa: CASSVSGRFADTQYF

j_gene: TRBJ2-2
v_gene: TRBV4-1
d_gene: TRBD1
abundance: many
CDR3nt: TGCGCCAGCAGCCAAGAGAGACAGGGTCTCGATGGCACCGGGGAGCTGTTTTTT
CDR3aa: CASSQERQGLDGTGELFF

j_gene: TRBJ1-1
v_gene: TRBV5-1
d_gene: TRBD1
abundance: many
CDR3nt: TGCGCCAGCAGCTTAAAAACAGGGGCCACTGAAGCTTTCTTT
CDR3aa: CASSLKTGATEAFF

j_gene: TRBJ1-5
v_gene: TRBV10-3
d_gene: -
abundance: many
CDR3nt: TGTGCCATCAGTGAGAGCAGGGCTAATCAGCCCCAGCATTTT
CDR3aa: CAISESRANQPQHF

j_gene: TRBJ2-1
v_gene: TRBV20-1
d_gene: -
abundance: -
CDR3nt: TGCAGTGCTAGAGACCCCGGACGCAATGAGCAGTTCTTC
CDR3aa: CSARDPGRNEQFF

j_gene: TRBJ1-2
v_gene: TRBV10-2
d_gene: TRBD1
abundance: -
CDR3nt: TGCGCCAGCAGTGAGTTGCAGGGGGACAACCCTAACTATGGCTACACCTTC
CDR3aa: CASSELQGDNPNYGYTF

j_gene: TRBJ1-2
v_gene: TRBV5-1
d_gene: -
abundance: many
CDR3nt: TGCGCCAGCAGCGTGGGACCAAGGGGGAGGAATGGCTACACCTTC
CDR3aa: CASSVGPRGRNGYTF

j_gene: TRBJ1-1
v_gene: TRBV5-1
d_gene: TRBD1
abundance: many
CDR3nt: TGCGCCAGCAGCCAGAGGGGGCGTAGCACTGAAGCTTTCTTT
CDR3aa: CASSQRGRSTEAFF

j_gene: TRBJ2-7
v_gene: TRBV5-1
d_gene: -
abundance: -
CDR3nt: TGCGCCAGCAGCTTTATGGGACAAGACTACGAGCAGTACTTC
CDR3aa: CASSFMGQDYEQYF

j_gene: TRBJ1-1
v_gene: TRBV4-1
d_gene: -
abundance: many
CDR3nt: TGCGCCAGCAGCCAGGGGCGCGGTGAAGCTTTCTTT
CDR3aa: CASSQGRGEAFF

j_gene: TRBJ2-5
v_gene: TRBV7-9
d_gene: TRBD2
abundance: many
CDR3nt: TGTGCCAGCAGCCTGGCACTAGCGGGAGATGAGACCCAGTACTTC
CDR3aa: CASSLALAGDETQYF

j_gene: TRBJ2-3
v_gene: TRBV11-2
d_gene: TRBD2
abundance: few
CDR3nt: TGTGCCAGCAGCTCCATCCGACTAGCGGGGATTAAAGATACGCAGTATTTT
CDR3aa: CASSSIRLAGIKDTQYF